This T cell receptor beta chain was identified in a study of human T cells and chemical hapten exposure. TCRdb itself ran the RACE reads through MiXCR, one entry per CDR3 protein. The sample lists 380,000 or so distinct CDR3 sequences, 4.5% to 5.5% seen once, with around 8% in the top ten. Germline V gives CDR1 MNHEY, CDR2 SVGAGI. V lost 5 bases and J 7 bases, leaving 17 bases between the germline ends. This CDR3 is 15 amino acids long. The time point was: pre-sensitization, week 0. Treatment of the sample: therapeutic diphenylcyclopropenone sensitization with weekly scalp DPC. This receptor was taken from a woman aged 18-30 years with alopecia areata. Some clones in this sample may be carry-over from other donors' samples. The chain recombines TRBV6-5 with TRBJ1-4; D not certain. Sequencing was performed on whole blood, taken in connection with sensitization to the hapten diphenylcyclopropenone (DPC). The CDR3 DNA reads TGTGCCAGCAGTCCTTCAGACCGGCTGGGTGAAAAACTGTTTTTT. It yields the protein CASSPSDRLGEKLFF.